This T cell receptor beta chain is from a study of blood T cell repertoires in COVID-19. Study-level information: The origin of the acute and convalescent COVID-19 samples was the United States, Italy and Spain. PBMCs, B-cell-depleted T cells, or T cells provided the cDNA or gDNA that made up the material.

Original analysis: Estimates of nucleated cell counts were drawn from the amplification of reference gene primers. Assay: immunoSEQ multiplex PCR; the TCRdb copy retains only in-frame clones and omits some. That table supplies the V and J calls and clone size; D and trimming were determined from the DNA. The data contain some 230,000 clones, 80% to 90% of them singletons. This CDR3 is built from 15 residues. Per the germline V gene, CDR1 is SGDLS and CDR2 is YYNGEE. Trimming at V came to 3 bases and at J to 1 base, leaving 5 bases not matched to a gene. This chain joins TRBV9 and TRBJ1-1, with 8 positions matching TRBD1. Sample: peripheral blood. This receptor was identified in a man between 35 and 55 years old with acute or convalescent COVID-19. In nucleotides, the CDR3 is TGTGCCAGCAGCGCCCAACAGGGGGGGAACACTGAAGCTTTCTTT. Translation gives CASSAQQGGNTEAFF. The complete variable domain, with remaining parts taken from reference TRBV9 and TRBJ1-1, reads DSGVTQTPKHLITATGQRVTLRCSPRSGDLSVYWYQQSLDQGLQFLIQYYNGEERAKGNILERFSAQQFPDLHSELNLSSLELGDSALYFCASSAQQGGNTEAFFGQGTRLTVV.